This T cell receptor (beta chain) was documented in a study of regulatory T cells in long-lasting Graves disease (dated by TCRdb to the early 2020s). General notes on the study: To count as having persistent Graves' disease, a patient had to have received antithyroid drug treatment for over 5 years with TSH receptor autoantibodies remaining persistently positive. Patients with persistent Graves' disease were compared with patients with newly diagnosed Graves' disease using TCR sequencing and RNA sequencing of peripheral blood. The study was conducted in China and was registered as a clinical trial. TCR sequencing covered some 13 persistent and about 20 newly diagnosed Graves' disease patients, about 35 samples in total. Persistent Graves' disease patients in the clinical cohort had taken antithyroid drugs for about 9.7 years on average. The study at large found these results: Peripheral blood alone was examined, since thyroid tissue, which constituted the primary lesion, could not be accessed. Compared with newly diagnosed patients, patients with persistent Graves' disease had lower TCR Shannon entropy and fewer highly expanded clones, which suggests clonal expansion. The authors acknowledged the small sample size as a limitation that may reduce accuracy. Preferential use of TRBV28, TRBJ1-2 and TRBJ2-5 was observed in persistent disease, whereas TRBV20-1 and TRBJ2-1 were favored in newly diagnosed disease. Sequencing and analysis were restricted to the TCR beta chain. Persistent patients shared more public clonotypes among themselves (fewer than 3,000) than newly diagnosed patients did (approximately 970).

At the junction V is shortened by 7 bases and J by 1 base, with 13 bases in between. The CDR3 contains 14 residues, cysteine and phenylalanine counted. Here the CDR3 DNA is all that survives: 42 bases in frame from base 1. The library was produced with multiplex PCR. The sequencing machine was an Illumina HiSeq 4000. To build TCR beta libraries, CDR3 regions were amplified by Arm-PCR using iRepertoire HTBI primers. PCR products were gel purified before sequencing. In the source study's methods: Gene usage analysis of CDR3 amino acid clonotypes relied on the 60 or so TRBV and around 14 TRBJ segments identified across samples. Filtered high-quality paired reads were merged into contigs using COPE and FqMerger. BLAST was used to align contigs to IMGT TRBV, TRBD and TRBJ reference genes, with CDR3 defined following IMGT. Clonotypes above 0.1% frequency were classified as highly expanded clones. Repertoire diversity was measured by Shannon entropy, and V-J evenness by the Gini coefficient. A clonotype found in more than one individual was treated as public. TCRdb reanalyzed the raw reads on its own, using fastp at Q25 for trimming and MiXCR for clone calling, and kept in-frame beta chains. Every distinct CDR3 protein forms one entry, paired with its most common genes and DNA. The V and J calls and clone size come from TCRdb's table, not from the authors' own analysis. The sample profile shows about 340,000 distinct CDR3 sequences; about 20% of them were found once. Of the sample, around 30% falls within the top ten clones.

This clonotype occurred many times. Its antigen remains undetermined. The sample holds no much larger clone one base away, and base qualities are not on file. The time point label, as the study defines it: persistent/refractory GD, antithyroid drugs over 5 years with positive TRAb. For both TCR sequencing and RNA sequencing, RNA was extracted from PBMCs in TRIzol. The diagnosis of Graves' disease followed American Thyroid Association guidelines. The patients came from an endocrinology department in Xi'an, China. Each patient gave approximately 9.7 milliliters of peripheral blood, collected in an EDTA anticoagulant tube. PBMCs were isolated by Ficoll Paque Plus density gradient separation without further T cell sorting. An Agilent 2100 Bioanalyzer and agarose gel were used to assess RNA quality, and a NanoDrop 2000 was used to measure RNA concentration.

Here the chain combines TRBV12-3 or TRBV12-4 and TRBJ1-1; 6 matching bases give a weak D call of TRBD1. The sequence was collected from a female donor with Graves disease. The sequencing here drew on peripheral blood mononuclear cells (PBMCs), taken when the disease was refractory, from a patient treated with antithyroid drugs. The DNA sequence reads TGTGCCAGCACCTTCGGACAGAGGAACACTGAAGCTTTCTTT. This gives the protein CASTFGQRNTEAFF.